The clone carrying this T cell receptor beta chain has ten or more counts. This record comes from a study of T cells in Graves' hyperthyroidism and ophthalmopathy. Germline CDR1 is MNHEY and CDR2 is SMNVEV (reference sequence). Trimming took off 4 bases at V and 5 bases at J, with 8 bases between the two ends. The CDR3 totals 12 residues. TCR beta CDR3 sequences were amplified from RNA transcripts. The HTBI primer set drove a first-round RT-PCR of the TCR CDR3. Each CDR3 protein is one row after TCRdb ran MiXCR on the multiplex PCR reads. The sample holds a few hundred thousand distinct CDR3 sequences; just over 45% are singletons and the top ten take around 7.7%.

This clonotype originated in a woman younger than 30 with Graves' hyperthyroidism. The sequenced sample consisted of peripheral blood or thyroid tissue (not recorded which). The J gene is TRBJ1-2, the V gene TRBV27; a possible D gene is TRBD1 (5 bases). CDR3 coding DNA: TGTGCCAGCAGTTCAGGGCATTATGGCTACACCTTC. Translation gives CASSSGHYGYTF.